The clone carrying this T cell receptor (beta chain) was picked up many times. Its target is not known. The CDR3 spans 13 residues. V lost 5 bases and J lost 5, with 13 bases in between. Germline values: CDR1 SQVTM, CDR2 ANQGSEA. TCRdb processed the reads anew with MiXCR; each CDR3 protein has one entry. The table shows some 600,000 distinct CDR3 sequences, with about 24% occurring only once. This entry is derived from a study of T cell repertoires in cytomegalovirus infection. About the research overall: Public signatures in TCR beta pointed to CMV infection and matching HLA type.

Overall study results and limits: Based on cumulative public TCR beta family frequency, carriers of CMV plus the relevant HLA were identified. The study found HLA-C-restricted CMV-specific TCR beta clonotypes dominating the ex vivo response.

The material sequenced was CD8+ T cells from PBMCs. This clonotype was obtained from a human donor in good health (CMV status not recorded). Some clones in this sample may be carry-over from other donors' samples. The rearrangement links TRBV29-1 to TRBJ1-5, with unresolved D. CDR3 residues: CSVRDRADQPQHF. The CDR3 region has the DNA TGCAGCGTTAGAGATAGGGCGGATCAGCCCCAGCATTTT. The full variable domain, rest sourced from reference TRBV29-1 and TRBJ1-5, is SAVISQKPSRDICQRGTSLTIQCQVDSQVTMMFWYRQQPGQSLTLIATANQGSEATYESGFVIDKFPISRPNLTFSTLTVSNMSPEDSSIYLCSVRDRADQPQHFGDGTRLSIL.